This TCR beta chain was recovered during a study of blood T cell repertoires in COVID-19. Repertoires were generated with immunoSEQ multiplex PCR, while TCRdb's copy carries only in-frame clones and drops some. Among 65,000 to 95,000 clones, roughly 85% were seen once, and the ten largest hold more than 7.5%. In germline, CDR1 is MNHEY, CDR2 SVGAGI. This CDR3 spans 13 amino acids. J was trimmed by 7 bases and V by 5 bases; bases with no gene match: 7. The material sequenced was peripheral blood. The gene calls are TRBV6-5 and TRBJ1-1; TRBD1 matches at 7 bases. The TCR comes from a man aged 25 to 40 with acute or convalescent COVID-19. CDR3 DNA: TGTGCCAGCAGTAAAACAGGGGCGGGTGAAGCTTTCTTT. Translation: CASSKTGAGEAFF.